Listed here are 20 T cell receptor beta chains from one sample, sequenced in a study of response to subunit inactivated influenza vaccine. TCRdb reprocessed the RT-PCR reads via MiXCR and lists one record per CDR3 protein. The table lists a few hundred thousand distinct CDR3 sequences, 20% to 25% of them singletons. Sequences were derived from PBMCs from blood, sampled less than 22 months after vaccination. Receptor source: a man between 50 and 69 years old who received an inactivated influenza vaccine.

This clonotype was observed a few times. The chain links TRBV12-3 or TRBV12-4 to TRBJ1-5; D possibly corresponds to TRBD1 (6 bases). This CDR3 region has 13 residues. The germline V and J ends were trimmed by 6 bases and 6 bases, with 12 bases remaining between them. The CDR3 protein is CASSRDMGQPQHF. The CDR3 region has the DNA TGTGCCAGCAGCCGGGACATGGGTCAGCCCCAGCATTTT.

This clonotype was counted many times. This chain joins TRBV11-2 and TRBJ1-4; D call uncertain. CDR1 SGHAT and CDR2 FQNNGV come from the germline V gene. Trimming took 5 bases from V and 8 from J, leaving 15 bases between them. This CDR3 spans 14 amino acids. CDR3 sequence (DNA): TGTGCCAGCAGCACGCCGAGGCGAGGCGAAAAACTGTTTTTT. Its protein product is CASSTPRRGEKLFF. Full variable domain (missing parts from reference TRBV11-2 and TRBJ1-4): EAGVAQSPRYKIIEKRQSVAFWCNPISGHATLYWYQQILGQGPKLLIQFQNNGVVDDSQLPKDRFSAERLKGVDSTLKIQPAKLEDSAVYLCASSTPRRGEKLFFGSGTQLSVL.

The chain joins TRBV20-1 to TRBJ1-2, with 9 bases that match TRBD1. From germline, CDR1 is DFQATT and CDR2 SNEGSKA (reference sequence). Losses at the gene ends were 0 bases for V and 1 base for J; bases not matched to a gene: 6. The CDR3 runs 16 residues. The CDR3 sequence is CSARDLWTGDNYGYTF. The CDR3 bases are TGCAGTGCTAGAGATCTTTGGACAGGGGATAACTATGGCTACACCTTC.

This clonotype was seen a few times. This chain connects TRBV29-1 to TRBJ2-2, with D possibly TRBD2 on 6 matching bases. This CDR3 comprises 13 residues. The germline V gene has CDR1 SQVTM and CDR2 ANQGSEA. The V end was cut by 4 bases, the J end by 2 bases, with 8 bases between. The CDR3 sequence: CSVGGLNTGELFF. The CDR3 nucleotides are TGCAGCGTTGGCGGACTAAACACCGGGGAGCTGTTTTTT.

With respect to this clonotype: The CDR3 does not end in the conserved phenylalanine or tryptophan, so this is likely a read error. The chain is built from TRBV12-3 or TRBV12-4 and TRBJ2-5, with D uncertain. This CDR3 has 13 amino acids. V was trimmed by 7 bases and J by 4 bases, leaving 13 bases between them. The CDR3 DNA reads TGTGCCAGCATGGTCCACAGCCGAGAGACCCAGTACTGC. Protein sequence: CASMVHSRETQYC.

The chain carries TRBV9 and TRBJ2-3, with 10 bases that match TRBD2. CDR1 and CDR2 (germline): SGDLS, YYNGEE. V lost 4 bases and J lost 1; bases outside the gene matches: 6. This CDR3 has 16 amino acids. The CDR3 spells CASSPRTSGGTDTQYF. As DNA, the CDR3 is TGTGCCAGCAGCCCCCGGACTAGCGGAGGCACAGATACGCAGTATTTT.

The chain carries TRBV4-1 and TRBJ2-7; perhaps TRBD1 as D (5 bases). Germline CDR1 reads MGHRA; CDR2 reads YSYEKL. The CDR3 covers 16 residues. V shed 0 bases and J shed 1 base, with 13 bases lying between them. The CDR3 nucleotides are TGCGCCAGCAGCCAAGAAAAAAGGCAGGGATCCTACGAGCAGTACTTC. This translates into CASSQEKRQGSYEQYF.

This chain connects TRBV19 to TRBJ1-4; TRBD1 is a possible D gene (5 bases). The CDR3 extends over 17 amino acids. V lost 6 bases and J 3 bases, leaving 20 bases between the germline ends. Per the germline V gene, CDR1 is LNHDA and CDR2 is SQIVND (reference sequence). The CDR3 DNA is TGTGCCAGTAGAGCCTTCGGGGGAACCTACCCTAATGAAAAACTGTTTTTT. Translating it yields CASRAFGGTYPNEKLFF.

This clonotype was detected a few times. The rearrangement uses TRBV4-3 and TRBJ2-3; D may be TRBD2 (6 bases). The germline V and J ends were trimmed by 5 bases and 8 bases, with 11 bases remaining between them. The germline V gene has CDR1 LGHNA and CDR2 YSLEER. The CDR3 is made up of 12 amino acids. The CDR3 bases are TGCGCCAGCAGCAAGGACTATTTTACGCAGTATTTT. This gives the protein CASSKDYFTQYF.

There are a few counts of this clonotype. The CDR3 DNA sequence: TGTGCCAGCAGCTATAGCGGGGGAGATTACACCGGGGAGCTGTTTTTT. It translates to CASSYSGGDYTGELFF. This chain links TRBV7-9 with TRBJ2-2, with 9 bases identical to TRBD2. The CDR3 spans 16 residues. After removal of 4 bases from V and 3 bases from J, the junction contained 6 bases not matched to a gene. The germline V gene has CDR1 SEHNR and CDR2 FQNEAQ (reference sequence). The full variable domain, rest sourced from reference TRBV7-9 and TRBJ2-2, is DTGVSQNPRHKITKRGQNVTFRCDPISEHNRLYWYRQTLGQGPEFLTYFQNEAQLEKSRLLSDRFSAERPKGSFSTLEIQRTEQGDSAMYLCASSYSGGDYTGELFFGEGSRLTVL.

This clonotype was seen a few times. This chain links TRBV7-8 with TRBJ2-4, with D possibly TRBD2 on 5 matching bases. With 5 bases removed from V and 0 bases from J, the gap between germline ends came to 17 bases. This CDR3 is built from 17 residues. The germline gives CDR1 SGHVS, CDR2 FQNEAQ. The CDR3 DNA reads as TGTGCCAGCAGCGGAGGAGTGACATTTCTAGCCAAAAACATTCAGTACTTC. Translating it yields CASSGGVTFLAKNIQYF.

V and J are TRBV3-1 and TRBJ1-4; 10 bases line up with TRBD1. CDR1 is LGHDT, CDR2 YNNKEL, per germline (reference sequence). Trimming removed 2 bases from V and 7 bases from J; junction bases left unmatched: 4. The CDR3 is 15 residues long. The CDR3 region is CASSQPGQGFEKLFF. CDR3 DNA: TGTGCCAGCAGCCAACCGGGACAGGGGTTTGAAAAACTGTTTTTT.

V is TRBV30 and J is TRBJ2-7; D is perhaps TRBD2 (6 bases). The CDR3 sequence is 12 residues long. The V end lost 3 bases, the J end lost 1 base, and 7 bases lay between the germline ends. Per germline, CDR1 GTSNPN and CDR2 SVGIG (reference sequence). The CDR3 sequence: CAWSGTSYEQYF. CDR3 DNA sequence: TGTGCCTGGAGCGGGACTTCCTACGAGCAGTACTTC.

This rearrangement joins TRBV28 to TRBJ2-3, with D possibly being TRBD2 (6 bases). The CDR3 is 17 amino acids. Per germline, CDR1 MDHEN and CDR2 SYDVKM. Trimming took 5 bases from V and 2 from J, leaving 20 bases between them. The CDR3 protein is CASSLASSVSNTDTQYF. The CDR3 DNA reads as TGTGCCAGCAGTCTGGCTTCTAGCGTTTCGAACACAGATACGCAGTATTTT.

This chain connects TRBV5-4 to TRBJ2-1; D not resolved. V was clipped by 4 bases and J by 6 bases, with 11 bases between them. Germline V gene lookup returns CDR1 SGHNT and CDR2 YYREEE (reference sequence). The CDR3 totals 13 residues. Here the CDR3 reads CASSPPRANEQFF. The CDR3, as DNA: TGTGCCAGCAGCCCCCCCCGTGCCAATGAGCAGTTCTTC.

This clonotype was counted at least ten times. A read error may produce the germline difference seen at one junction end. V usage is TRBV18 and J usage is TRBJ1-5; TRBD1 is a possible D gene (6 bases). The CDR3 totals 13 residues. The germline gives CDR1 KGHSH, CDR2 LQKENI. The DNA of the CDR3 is TGTGCCAGTTCACAGGGAAGCAATCAGCCCCAGCATTTT. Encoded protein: CASSQGSNQPQHF.

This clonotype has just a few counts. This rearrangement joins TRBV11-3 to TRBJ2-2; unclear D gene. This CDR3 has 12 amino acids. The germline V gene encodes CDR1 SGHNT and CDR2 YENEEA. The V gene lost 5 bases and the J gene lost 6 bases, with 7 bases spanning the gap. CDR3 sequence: CASSPWSGELFF. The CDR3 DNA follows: TGTGCCAGCAGCCCCTGGTCCGGGGAGCTGTTTTTT.

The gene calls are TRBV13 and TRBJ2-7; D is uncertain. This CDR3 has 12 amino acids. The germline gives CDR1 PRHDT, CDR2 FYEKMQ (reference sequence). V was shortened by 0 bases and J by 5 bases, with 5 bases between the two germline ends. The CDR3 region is CASSLGPHEQYF. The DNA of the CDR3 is TGTGCCAGCAGCTTAGGCCCTCACGAGCAGTACTTC. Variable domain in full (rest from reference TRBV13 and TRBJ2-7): AAGVIQSPRHLIKEKRETATLKCYPIPRHDTVYWYQQGPGQDPQFLISFYEKMQSDKGSIPDRFSAQQFSDYHSELNMSSLELGDSALYFCASSLGPHEQYFGPGTRLTVT.

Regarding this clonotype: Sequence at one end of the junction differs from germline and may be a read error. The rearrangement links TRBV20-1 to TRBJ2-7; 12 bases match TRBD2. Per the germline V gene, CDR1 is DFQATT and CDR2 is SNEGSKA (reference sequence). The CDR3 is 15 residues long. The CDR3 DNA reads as TGCAGTGCTATCAGACTAGCGGGAGCATCCTCCGAGCAGTACTTC. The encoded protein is CSAIRLAGASSEQYF.

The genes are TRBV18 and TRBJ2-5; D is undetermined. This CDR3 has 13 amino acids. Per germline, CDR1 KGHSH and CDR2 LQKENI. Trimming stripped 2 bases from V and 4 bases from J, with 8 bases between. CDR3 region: CASSPGSLETQYF. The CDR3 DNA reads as TGTGCCAGCTCACCAGGATCCCTAGAGACCCAGTACTTC.